This T cell receptor beta chain was sequenced in a study of human T cells and chemical hapten exposure (dated by TCRdb to 2020 to 2022). With regard to the full study: For sensitization, 2% DPC in acetone was applied to a 2 cm by 2 cm area of upper inner arm skin. Patch testing on the upper back used Finn chambers containing 0.01% DPC, with scoring done after 6 days according to International Contact Dermatitis Research Group standards. Blood was sampled from patients pre-sensitization (week 0) and at 2, 6 and about 24 weeks after DPC sensitization. Patients additionally received weekly therapeutic DPC doses to the scalp throughout the approximately 22-week study period. Libraries were pooled for sequencing, and variation in per-sample TCR yields was attributed mainly to small differences in library volumes within the pool. The patient cohort, mostly female, included alopecia areata with under or over 50% scalp involvement, alopecia totalis and alopecia universalis. About 29 alopecia patients gave blood for TCR sequencing at one to four time points (pre-sensitization, 2, 6 and 24 weeks). In alopecia patients, the study followed how the peripheral blood TCR repertoire changed in vivo over primary and secondary sensitization to diphenylcyclopropenone (DPC), a hapten. The research as a whole found: Significantly more large CDR3 similarity clusters were formed by expanded TCRs than by pre-sensitization or healthy control sets, consistent with antigen-driven responses. The number of TCRs above 1 in 1000 frequency did not change with DPC sensitization; there was no evidence of global repertoire structure alterations. Repeated subsampling changed both the strength of the expansion versus patch-test correlation and the threshold at which that correlation became significant. Patch test score was positively correlated with the number of PT1 expanded TCRs, with significance at thresholds 8, 16 and 32 but not at 4. Alopecia, a presumed autoimmune disease, was present in all patients, so the immune response of the patients might differ from that of healthy individuals.

Reading the label with the study, this specimen's time point is: patch test 3, about 24 weeks after DPC sensitization. What this sample's treatment or condition label stands for: therapeutic diphenylcyclopropenone sensitization with weekly scalp DPC. At every patch-test visit, the blood draw took place before the patch test was put on. To be eligible, patients had to be aged 18 to 70, diagnosed with alopecia and judged suitable for DPC therapy, while pregnant patients were excluded. Unfractionated whole blood was collected in Tempus Blood RNA tubes, and total RNA was extracted from that blood. Library generation was performed with RACE. TCRdb names NextSeq 500 as the instrument used. Library preparation attached unique molecular identifiers to individual cDNA molecules for quantitative, reproducible TCR counting. Both TCR alpha and TCR beta chains were sequenced from each blood RNA sample. On the authors' methods: A median of about 87,000 TCRs per sample was observed, with a range of roughly 23,224 to 750,000. The Decombinator software suite was used to annotate V, J and CDR3 in the TCR reads. For the PS versus PT1 abundance plots, all samples were subsampled to the same number of TCRs (28,000). Expanded TCRs were defined as absent before sensitization and observed at least eight times at the 2-week time point. TCRdb reprocessed the public reads (quality trimming at Q25 with fastp, clone calling with MiXCR) and kept in-frame beta chains. Each CDR3 protein appears once, grouped with its most common genes and DNA. The V and J calls and clone size come from TCRdb's table, not from the authors' own analysis. The sample table holds tens of thousands of distinct CDR3 sequences, of which 10% to 12% were seen once. About 4% of the sample is taken by the ten largest.

In this sample, this clonotype turned up many times. This clone's antigen is unknown. The sample holds no much larger clone one base away, and base qualities are not on file. Here the sequenced sample was whole blood, taken in connection with sensitization to the hapten diphenylcyclopropenone (DPC). This clonotype was obtained from a woman in her 50s with alopecia areata. Some clones in this sample may be carry-over from other donors' samples.

This receptor carries the CDR3 CASSSGPDSYNEQFF. The nucleotides read TGCGCCAGCAGTTCGGGACCTGACTCCTACAATGAGCAGTTCTTC. This receptor chain uses TRBV5-1 and TRBJ2-1, with the D segment possibly TRBD1 or TRBD2, each aligning over 5 bases. V lost 5 bases and J lost 0 bases; the stretch between them is 12 bases long. Taken from the germline V gene, the CDR1 and CDR2 loops are SGHRS and YFSETQ. Reading from cysteine to phenylalanine, the CDR3 counts 15 amino acids. The entry retains the CDR3 DNA only, 45 bases that are in frame from base 1.